This record concerns one TCR beta chain sequence. The antigen it binds to is not known. No much larger clone is present one base from it, and per-base qualities are unavailable. Using the deep immunoSEQ assay, TCR CDR3 regions were amplified from genomic DNA by multiplex PCR. Extracted genomic DNA from each cell subset was spread evenly across all wells of several immunoSEQ 96-well plates, with each plate serving as a replicate. Each replicate PCR for sorted subsets received 200 ng genomic DNA, equal to about 29,000 T cell genomes. Purified libraries were measured with a Qubit 3.0 fluorometer, size-checked on a Bioanalyzer 2100, and measured again with the KAPA Library Quantification kit. Every immunoSEQ 96-well plate was sequenced on a dedicated single-read 150-cycle Illumina NextSeq 550 flow cell. In the source study's methods: Because the immunoSEQ output included only junctional sequences and no quality scores, the filtering could not be the same as the filtering used for full-length reads. To assign V/J genes and CDR3, sequences were annotated against IMGT germline references using PyIR, a Python wrapper for IgBLAST v1.9. Reads with weak V/J assignments (E-value above 1e-6), missing CDR3, stop codons, out-of-frame junctions, or ambiguous translated residues were removed. A V3J clonotype was defined by an identical inferred V gene, J gene, and CDR3 amino acid sequence. The percentage overlap between two repertoires was calculated by dividing the number of shared unique clonotypes by the size of the smaller repertoire. RTK rarefaction, the Chao1 estimator, and Recon v2.1 estimates of unobserved clonotypes were used to assess repertoire richness. For all TCRbeta clonotypes obtained by the gDNA method from a few donors, generation probabilities were computed with OLGA. In its TCRdb copy, this immuneACCESS table keeps in-frame sequences only and misses some clones. Where compared with another copy, unresolved V genes explain less than half of these, and the others have no known cause. V, J and clone size are taken as reported in that table, and D and trimming were inferred from the DNA itself. This sample has some 2,000,000 clones in its table, and roughly 95% of those were observed once. The top ten clones comprise approximately 1.2% of the sample.

The source of the sample is a study of shared clonotypes between healthy human individuals (TCRdb year 2020). Notes on the research overall: A couple of women and a few men aged 18 to 49 years were included in the cohort. Different laboratories and diverse techniques were used to prepare libraries and sequence TCR repertoires, to increase sequencing depth and limit assay-specific biases. The study deeply sequenced blood TCR repertoires of five healthy adults to estimate repertoire size and the extent of clonotype sharing between individuals. Per donor, three plates each were used for CD4 naive and CD4 memory, two for CD8 naive, and one for CD8 memory. Each donor's leukapheresis produced roughly between about 0.9 and 9.5 billion PBMCs.

What the research found in general, with its limitations: The genetic and exposure-history diversity represented was limited by the small number of donors. Sampling was restricted to blood, and TCR repertoires in tissue are likely to differ from TCR repertoires in blood. When four donors were compared, the shared fraction of clonotypes was around 5% for naive CD4, roughly 3.4% for naive CD8, about 2.4% for memory CD4, and around 0.4% for memory CD8. Compared with non-shared clonotypes, clonotypes shared by all four sorted-subset donors had higher generation probabilities. Pairwise subsampling indicated that sequencing depth was expected to affect the degree of clonotype sharing among donors. Estimated clonotype richness was generally larger for naive than for memory subsets. Rarefaction of sorted-subset datasets indicated incomplete sequencing despite the large sequencing depth.

CD8 naive samples consisted of CD45RO-negative cells that were positively selected for CCR7, yielding a CD45RA+CCR7+ population without TemRA cells. Healthy HIV-negative adults with no recently reported acute infections or vaccinations were included as donors. Only Caucasian adults living in Nashville, Tennessee, USA were represented among the donors. Blood was collected by leukapheresis, and PBMCs were isolated by Ficoll-Histopaque density gradient centrifugation and then cryopreserved in liquid nitrogen vapor phase. Analytical flow cytometry was used to check the purity and quantity of every magnetically sorted T cell population. Each sorted fraction had its genomic DNA isolated and then quantified by UV absorbance on a Nanodrop 2000c. The clonotype comes from a young man in good health. Sequenced sample: naive CD8+ T cells sorted from blood. Interpreted using the paper, the cell subset or site label stands for: CD45RA+CCR7+.

The DNA reads as follows: TGTGCCAGCAGTTTAGATAGCCAACGCATGACCTACGAGCAGTACTTC. Translation gives CASSLDSQRMTYEQYF. The chain employs TRBV27 and TRBJ2-7; the D gene lacks a confident call. The CDR3, from cysteine to phenylalanine, totals 16 residues. The DNA shown is the 48-base CDR3, in frame from base 1. CDR1 MNHEY and CDR2 SMNVEV were looked up in the germline V gene (reference sequence). V was cut back by 2 bases and J by 2 bases, leaving a gap of 16 bases between them.